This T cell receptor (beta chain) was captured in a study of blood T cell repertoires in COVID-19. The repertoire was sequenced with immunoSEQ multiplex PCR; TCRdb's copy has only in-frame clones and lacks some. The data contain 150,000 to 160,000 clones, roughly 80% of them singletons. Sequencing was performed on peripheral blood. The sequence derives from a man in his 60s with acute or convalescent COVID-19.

The CDR3 DNA follows: TGTGCCATCAGTGAGTCGATAGCTGGCACAGATACGCAGTATTTT. Protein: CAISESIAGTDTQYF. The chain recombines TRBV10-3 with TRBJ2-3; D gene uncertain. The CDR3 loop spans 15 amino acids. Germline V gene data show CDR1 as ENHRY and CDR2 as SYGVKD. Trimming stripped 0 bases from V and 1 base from J, with 8 bases between.